The text below deals with one T cell receptor beta chain. As yet, its antigen is unknown. Trimming removed 3 bases at V and 8 bases at J, with 11 bases between. The CDR3 runs to 13 residues. Germline-derived CDR1 and CDR2 are PRHDT and FYEKMQ (reference sequence). This sample is part of a study of cytomegalovirus exposure and HLA in healthy donors. General study results and limits: The classifier was said to identify cytomegalovirus status with high specificity and sensitivity.

PCR was performed using 60 Vbeta and 13 Jbeta primers. Repertoires were generated with immunoSEQ multiplex PCR, while TCRdb's copy carries only in-frame clones and drops some. Here the sample spans about 140,000 clones, about 80% being singletons. Those who donated were healthy bone marrow donors. The rearrangement links TRBV13 to TRBJ2-1, with D maybe TRBD2 (6 bases). This TCR derives from a middle-aged woman in good health and CMV-seronegative. Sequenced: PBMCs. DNA of the CDR3: TGTGCCAGCAGCTTGGCTAGGAGGGATGAGCAGTTCTTC. Protein: CASSLARRDEQFF.